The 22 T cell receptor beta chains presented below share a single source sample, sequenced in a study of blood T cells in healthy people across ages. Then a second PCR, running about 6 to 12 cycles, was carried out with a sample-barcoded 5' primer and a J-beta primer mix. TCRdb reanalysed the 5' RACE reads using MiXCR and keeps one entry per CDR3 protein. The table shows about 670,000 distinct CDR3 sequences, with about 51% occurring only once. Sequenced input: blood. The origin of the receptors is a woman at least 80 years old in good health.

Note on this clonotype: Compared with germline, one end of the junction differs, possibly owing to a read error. Here the CDR3 reads CAGSLWGSLAGDLSYNEQFF. The CDR3 DNA reads as TGCGCCGGCAGCTTGTGGGGCTCACTAGCGGGGGATCTCTCCTACAATGAGCAGTTCTTC. The chain uses TRBV5-1 and TRBJ2-1, with 11 nucleotides matching TRBD2. The CDR3 consists of 20 residues. CDR1 is SGHRS and CDR2 is YFSETQ in the germline V gene.

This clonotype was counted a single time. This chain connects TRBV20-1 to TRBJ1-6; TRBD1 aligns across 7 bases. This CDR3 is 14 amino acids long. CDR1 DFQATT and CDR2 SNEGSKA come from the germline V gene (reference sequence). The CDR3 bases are TGCAAACCGACAGGGCCCTCCTATAATTCACCCCTCCACTTT. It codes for CKPTGPSYNSPLHF.

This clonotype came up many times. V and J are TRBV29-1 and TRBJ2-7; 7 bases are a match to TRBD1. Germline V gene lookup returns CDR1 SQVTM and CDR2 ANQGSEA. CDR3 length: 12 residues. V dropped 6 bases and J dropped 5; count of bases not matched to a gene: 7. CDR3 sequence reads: CSVSTGLDEQYF. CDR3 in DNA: TGCAGCGTCTCGACAGGGCTCGACGAGCAGTACTTC.

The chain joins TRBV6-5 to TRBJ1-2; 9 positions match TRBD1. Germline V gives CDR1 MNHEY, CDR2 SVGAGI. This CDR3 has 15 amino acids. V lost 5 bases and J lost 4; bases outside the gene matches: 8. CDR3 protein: CASSETGGQGYGYTF. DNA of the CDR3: TGTGCCAGCAGTGAAACAGGGGGCCAAGGCTATGGCTACACCTTC.

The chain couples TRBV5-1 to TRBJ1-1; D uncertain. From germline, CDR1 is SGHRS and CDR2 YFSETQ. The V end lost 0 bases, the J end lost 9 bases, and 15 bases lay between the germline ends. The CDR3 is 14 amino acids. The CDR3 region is CASSLGAGDEKAFF. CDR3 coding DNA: TGCGCCAGCAGCTTGGGGGCAGGTGACGAGAAAGCTTTCTTT.

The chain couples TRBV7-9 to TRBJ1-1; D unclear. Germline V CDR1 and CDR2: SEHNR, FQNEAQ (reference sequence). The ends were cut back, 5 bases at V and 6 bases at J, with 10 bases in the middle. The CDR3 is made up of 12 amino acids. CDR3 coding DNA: TGTGCCAGCAGCCTAGACATAGCTGAAGCTTTCTTT. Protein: CASSLDIAEAFF.

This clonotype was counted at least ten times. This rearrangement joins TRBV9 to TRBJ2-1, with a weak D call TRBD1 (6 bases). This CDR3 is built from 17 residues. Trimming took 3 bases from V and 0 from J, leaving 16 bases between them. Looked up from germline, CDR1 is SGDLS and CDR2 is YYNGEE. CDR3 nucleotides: TGTGCCAGCAGCGACACCGGGACAAAGAGCTCCTACAATGAGCAGTTCTTC. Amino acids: CASSDTGTKSSYNEQFF.

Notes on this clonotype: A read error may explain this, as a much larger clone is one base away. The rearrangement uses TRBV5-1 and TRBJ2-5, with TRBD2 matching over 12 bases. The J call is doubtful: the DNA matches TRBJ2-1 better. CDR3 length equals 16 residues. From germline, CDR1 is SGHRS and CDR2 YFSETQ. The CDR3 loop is CASSFGLAGIQETQFF. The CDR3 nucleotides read TGCGCCAGCAGCTTCGGACTAGCGGGGATCCAAGAGACCCAGTTCTTC.

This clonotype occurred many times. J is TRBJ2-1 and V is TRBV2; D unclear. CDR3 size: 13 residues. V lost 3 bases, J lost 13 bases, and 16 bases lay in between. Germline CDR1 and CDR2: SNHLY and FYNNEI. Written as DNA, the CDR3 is TGTGCCAGCAGTGACTCGGCCCGGTCCTCACAGTTCTTC. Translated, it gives CASSDSARSSQFF.

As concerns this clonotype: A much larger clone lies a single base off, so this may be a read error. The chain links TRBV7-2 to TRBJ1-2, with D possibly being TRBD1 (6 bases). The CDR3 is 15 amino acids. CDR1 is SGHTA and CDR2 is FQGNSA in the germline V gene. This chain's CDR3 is CASSLQGQRGYGHTF. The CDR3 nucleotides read TGTGCCAGCAGCCTACAGGGTCAACGGGGCTATGGCCACACCTTC.

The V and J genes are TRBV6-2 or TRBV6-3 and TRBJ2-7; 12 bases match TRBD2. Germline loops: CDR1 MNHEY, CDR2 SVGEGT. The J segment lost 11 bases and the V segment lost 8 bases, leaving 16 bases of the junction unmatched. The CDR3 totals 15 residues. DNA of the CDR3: TGTGCCAGCGGCGAGATAACTAGCGGGGGGACTAACGAGTACTTC. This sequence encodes CASGEITSGGTNEYF.

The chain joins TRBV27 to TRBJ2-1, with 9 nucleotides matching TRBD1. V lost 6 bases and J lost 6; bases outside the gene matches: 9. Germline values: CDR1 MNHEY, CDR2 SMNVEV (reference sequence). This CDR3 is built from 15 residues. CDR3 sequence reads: CASSNRDRVGNEQFF. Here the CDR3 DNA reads TGTGCCAGCAGCAACCGGGACAGGGTAGGCAATGAGCAGTTCTTC.

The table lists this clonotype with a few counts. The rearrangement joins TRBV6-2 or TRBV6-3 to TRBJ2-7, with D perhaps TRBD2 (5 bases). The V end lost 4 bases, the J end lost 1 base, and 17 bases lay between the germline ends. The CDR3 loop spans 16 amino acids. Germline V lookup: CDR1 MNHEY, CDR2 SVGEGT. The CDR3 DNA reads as TGTGCCAGCAGTTTTCGGGGAGACACGCCTTCCTACGAGCAGTACTTC. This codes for CASSFRGDTPSYEQYF.

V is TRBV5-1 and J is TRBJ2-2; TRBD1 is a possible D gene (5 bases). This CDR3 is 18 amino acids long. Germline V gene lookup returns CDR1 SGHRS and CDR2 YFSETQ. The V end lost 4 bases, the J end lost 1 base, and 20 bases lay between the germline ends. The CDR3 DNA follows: TGCGCCAGCAGCAGAAACCCGACAGTGAACTTGAACACCGGGGAGCTGTTTTTT. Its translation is CASSRNPTVNLNTGELFF. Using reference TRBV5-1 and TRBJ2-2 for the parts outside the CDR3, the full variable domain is KAGVTQTPRYLIKTRGQQVTLSCSPISGHRSVSWYQQTPGQGLQFLFEYFSETQRNKGNFPGRFSGRQFSNSRSEMNVSTLELGDSALYLCASSRNPTVNLNTGELFFGEGSRLTVL.

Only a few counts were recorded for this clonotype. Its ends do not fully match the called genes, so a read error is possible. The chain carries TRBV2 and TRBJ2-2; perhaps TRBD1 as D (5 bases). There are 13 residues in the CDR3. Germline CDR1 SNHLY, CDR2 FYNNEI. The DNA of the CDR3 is TGTGCCAGCAGGGAAGACAGTATCGGGGAGCTGTTTTTT. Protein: CASREDSIGELFF.

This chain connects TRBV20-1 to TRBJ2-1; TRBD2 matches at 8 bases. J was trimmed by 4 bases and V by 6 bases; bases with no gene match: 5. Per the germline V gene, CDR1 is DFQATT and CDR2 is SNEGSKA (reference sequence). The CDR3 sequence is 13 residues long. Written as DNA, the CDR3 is TGCAGTGCAGAGGGCGGGGGGTACAATGAGCAGTTCTTC. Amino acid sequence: CSAEGGGYNEQFF.

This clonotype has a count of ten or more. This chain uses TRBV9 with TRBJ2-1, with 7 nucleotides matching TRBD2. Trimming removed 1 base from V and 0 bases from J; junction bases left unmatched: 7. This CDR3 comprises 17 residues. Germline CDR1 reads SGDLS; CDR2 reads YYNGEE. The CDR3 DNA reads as TGTGCCAGCAGCGTAAAAATGGGACTAAGCTCCTACAATGAGCAGTTCTTC. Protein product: CASSVKMGLSSYNEQFF. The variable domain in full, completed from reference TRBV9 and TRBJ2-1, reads DSGVTQTPKHLITATGQRVTLRCSPRSGDLSVYWYQQSLDQGLQFLIQYYNGEERAKGNILERFSAQQFPDLHSELNLSSLELGDSALYFCASSVKMGLSSYNEQFFGPGTRLTVL.

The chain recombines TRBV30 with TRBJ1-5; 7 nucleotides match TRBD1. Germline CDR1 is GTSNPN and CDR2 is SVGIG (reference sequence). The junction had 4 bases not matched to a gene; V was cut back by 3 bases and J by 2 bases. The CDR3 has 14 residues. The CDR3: CAWSGDRGNQPQHF. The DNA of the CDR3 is TGTGCCTGGAGCGGGGACAGAGGCAATCAGCCCCAGCATTTT.

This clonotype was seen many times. DNA for the CDR3: TGTGCCAGCAGTCCGCGGACAGGGTGGGATCAAGAGACCCAGTACTTC. Encoded protein: CASSPRTGWDQETQYF. V is TRBV27 and J is TRBJ2-5; 8 bases map to TRBD1. The V gene end was trimmed by 5 bases and the J gene end by 2 bases; junction bases not matched to a gene: 10. CDR1 is MNHEY and CDR2 is SMNVEV in the germline V gene (reference sequence). The CDR3 is 16 residues long.

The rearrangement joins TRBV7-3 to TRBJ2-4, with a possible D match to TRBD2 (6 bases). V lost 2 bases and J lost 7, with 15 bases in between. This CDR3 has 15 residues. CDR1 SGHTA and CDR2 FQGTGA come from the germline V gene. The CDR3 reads CASSLAPGLTNIQYF. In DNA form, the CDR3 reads TGTGCCAGCAGCTTAGCCCCGGGACTTACTAACATTCAGTACTTC.

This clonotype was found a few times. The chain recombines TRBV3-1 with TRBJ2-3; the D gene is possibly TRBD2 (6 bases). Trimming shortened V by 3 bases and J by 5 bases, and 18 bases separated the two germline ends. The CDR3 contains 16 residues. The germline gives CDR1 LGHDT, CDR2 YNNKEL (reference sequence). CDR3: CASSQDYSRAGDTQYF. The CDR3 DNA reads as TGTGCCAGCAGCCAGGACTACTCGAGGGCAGGAGATACGCAGTATTTT.

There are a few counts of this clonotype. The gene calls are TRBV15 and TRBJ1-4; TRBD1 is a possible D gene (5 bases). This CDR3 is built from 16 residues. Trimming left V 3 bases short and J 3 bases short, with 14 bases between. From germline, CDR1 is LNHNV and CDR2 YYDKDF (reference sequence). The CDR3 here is CATSSKDTLPNEKLFF. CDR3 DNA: TGTGCCACCAGCAGTAAGGACACCCTCCCTAATGAAAAACTGTTTTTT.